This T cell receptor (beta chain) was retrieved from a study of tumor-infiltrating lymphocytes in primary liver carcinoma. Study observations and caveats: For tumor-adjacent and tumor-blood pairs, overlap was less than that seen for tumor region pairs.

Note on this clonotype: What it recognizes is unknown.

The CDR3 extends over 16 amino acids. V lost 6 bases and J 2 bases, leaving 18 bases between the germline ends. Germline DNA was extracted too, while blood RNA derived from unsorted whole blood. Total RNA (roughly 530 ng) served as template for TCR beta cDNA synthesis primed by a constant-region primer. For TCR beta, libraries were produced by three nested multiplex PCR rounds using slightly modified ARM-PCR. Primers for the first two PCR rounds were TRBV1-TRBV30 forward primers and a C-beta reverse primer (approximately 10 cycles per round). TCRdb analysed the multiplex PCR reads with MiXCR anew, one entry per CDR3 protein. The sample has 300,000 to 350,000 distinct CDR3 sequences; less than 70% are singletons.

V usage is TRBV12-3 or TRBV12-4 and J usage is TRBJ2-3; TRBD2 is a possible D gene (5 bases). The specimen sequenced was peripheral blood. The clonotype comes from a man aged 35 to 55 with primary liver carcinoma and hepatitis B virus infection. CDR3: CASSNPLLRDTDTQYF. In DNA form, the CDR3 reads TGTGCCAGCAGCAACCCCTTGTTGAGGGACACAGATACGCAGTATTTT.